This entry lists 16 T cell receptor beta chains sequenced from one sample in a study of PD-L1 blockade in urothelial cancer. The repertoire was sequenced with immunoSEQ multiplex PCR; TCRdb's copy has only in-frame clones and lacks some. The sample shows tens of thousands of clones, around 81% of them seen only once. The sample's time point: pretreatment peripheral blood. The sample consisted of PBMCs, taken around atezolizumab (anti-PD-L1) treatment. Receptors were obtained from a man between 65 and 80 years old with urothelial cancer.

This clone has just one count. This chain uses TRBV6-5 with TRBJ1-5, with TRBD1 as a possible D gene (5 bases). V was cut by 8 bases and J by 0 bases, with 11 bases left in between. The CDR3 consists of 14 residues. Germline V gene data show CDR1 as MNHEY and CDR2 as SVGAGI. This CDR3 is CASWEGDSNQPQHF. The CDR3 nucleotides read TGTGCCAGCTGGGAAGGGGATAGCAATCAGCCCCAGCATTTT.

The chain links TRBV4-1 to TRBJ2-1, with D maybe TRBD2 (6 bases). Germline V gene data show CDR1 as MGHRA and CDR2 as YSYEKL. Trimming removed 1 base from V and 12 bases from J, with 10 bases in between. The CDR3 sequence is 12 residues long. The CDR3 loop is CASSQGVTRQFF. The CDR3 nucleotides read TGCGCCAGCAGCCAAGGAGTGACTAGGCAGTTCTTC.

CDR3 nucleotide sequence: TGCGCCAGCAGCCAAGGTTGGGCTAACGAGCAGTACTTC. Amino acids: CASSQGWANEQYF. The V gene is TRBV4-1, the J gene TRBJ2-7; no clear D gene. V lost 1 base, J lost 5 bases, and 9 bases lay in between. This CDR3 has 13 residues. Germline V gene lookup returns CDR1 MGHRA and CDR2 YSYEKL.

This clone was recorded once. The V call is TRBV5-1, the J call TRBJ2-7, with 8 bases that match TRBD1. V gave up 0 bases and J gave up 4 bases; unmatched junction bases: 12. This CDR3 spans 17 amino acids. Germline CDR1 is SGHRS and CDR2 is YFSETQ. The CDR3 coding sequence is TGCGCCAGCAGCTTGGGAATCGACGCAGGGGGCGGATACGAGCAGTACTTC. The encoded protein is CASSLGIDAGGGYEQYF.

J is TRBJ2-1 and V is TRBV5-1; the match to TRBD2 covers 9 bases. Trimming at V came to 0 bases and at J to 5 bases, leaving 3 bases not matched to a gene. Germline-derived CDR1 and CDR2 are SGHRS and YFSETQ. The CDR3 has 15 amino acids. CDR3 DNA sequence: TGCGCCAGCAGCTTGGGACTAGCGGAGAACAATGAGCAGTTCTTC. It yields the protein CASSLGLAENNEQFF. Drawing the rest from reference TRBV5-1 and TRBJ2-1, the complete variable domain is KAGVTQTPRYLIKTRGQQVTLSCSPISGHRSVSWYQQTPGQGLQFLFEYFSETQRNKGNFPGRFSGRQFSNSRSEMNVSTLELGDSALYLCASSLGLAENNEQFFGPGTRLTVL.

The chain joins TRBV2 to TRBJ2-5, with 7 positions matching TRBD1. Trimming took 5 bases from V and 5 from J; bases not matched to a gene: 8. Germline CDR1 reads SNHLY; CDR2 reads FYNNEI. CDR3 length: 14 residues. This chain's CDR3 is CASSIRTGRETQYF. The DNA of the CDR3 is TGTGCCAGCAGTATCCGGACAGGTCGGGAGACCCAGTACTTC.

This clone was recorded a few times. The genes are TRBV28 and TRBJ1-5; D call uncertain. Germline V gene lookup returns CDR1 MDHEN and CDR2 SYDVKM. Trimming removed 2 bases at V and 6 bases at J, with 11 bases between. The CDR3 extends over 14 amino acids. CDR3 region: CASSLEGGFQPQHF. The CDR3 nucleotides are TGTGCCAGCAGTTTAGAGGGCGGGTTTCAGCCCCAGCATTTT.

A word on this clone: One end of the junction varies from germline; a read error may be responsible. The chain combines TRBV11-2 with TRBJ2-1, with 9 bases identical to TRBD1. The CDR3 is made up of 13 amino acids. Germline CDR1 and CDR2: SGHAT and FQNNGV. CDR3 loop: CASSADRGFRGLF. The CDR3, as DNA: TGTGCCAGCAGCGCCGACAGGGGGTTCAGAGGGCTCTTC.

The chain joins TRBV10-3 to TRBJ1-5; TRBD1 is a possible D gene (5 bases). The V and J ends lost 2 bases and 0 bases respectively, with 11 bases between them. Germline values: CDR1 ENHRY, CDR2 SYGVKD. This CDR3 comprises 16 residues. The CDR3 DNA reads TGTGCCATCAGTGAGGGGGCAGGGTATAGCAATCAGCCCCAGCATTTT. Amino acid sequence: CAISEGAGYSNQPQHF.

CDR3 DNA: TGTGCCAGCAGCCAGGGGGGATGGGAGACCCAGTACTTC. Protein product: CASSQGGWETQYF. The genes are TRBV5-6 and TRBJ2-5; weak D call: TRBD1 (7 bases). Germline lookup yields CDR1 SGHDT and CDR2 YYEEEE. The V end was cut by 4 bases, the J end by 5 bases, with 12 bases between. The CDR3 length is 13 residues.

J is TRBJ2-3 and V is TRBV25-1, with D possibly being TRBD1 (6 bases). The V and J ends lost 1 base and 3 bases respectively, with 11 bases between them. Germline CDR1 MGHDK, CDR2 SYGVNS. The CDR3 is 15 residues long. CDR3 DNA sequence: TGTGCCAGCAGTGAATTCGACAGGAGGACAGATACGCAGTATTTT. Amino acid sequence: CASSEFDRRTDTQYF.

The rearrangement joins TRBV19 to TRBJ1-1; 8 nucleotides line up with TRBD1. CDR1 is LNHDA and CDR2 is SQIVND in the germline V gene (reference sequence). The CDR3 runs to 15 residues. The V segment lost 3 bases and the J segment 7 bases; nucleotides outside the gene matches: 10. The CDR3 loop reads CASSMGGRGLSEAFF. The DNA for the CDR3 is TGTGCCAGTAGTATGGGCGGCAGGGGGCTAAGTGAAGCTTTCTTT.

V is TRBV25-1 and J is TRBJ1-5, with D maybe TRBD1 (6 bases). The CDR3 extends over 14 amino acids. The V end lost 3 bases, the J end lost 6 bases, and 12 bases lay between the germline ends. Germline assignment: CDR1 MGHDK and CDR2 SYGVNS. The CDR3, as DNA: TGTGCCAGCAGTGAGGGGTCAGGGGTTCAGCCCCAGCATTTT. Translation: CASSEGSGVQPQHF.

V is TRBV18 and J is TRBJ1-4; 8 bases are shared with TRBD1. Germline CDR1 is KGHSH and CDR2 is LQKENI. CDR3 length: 15 amino acids. Germline trimming cut 4 bases from V and 8 bases from J; bases unmatched to any gene: 9. CDR3 in DNA: TGTGCCAGCTCACGGTCAGGGGGCGAAAGGGAAAAACTGTTTTTT. Its translation: CASSRSGGEREKLFF.

Only one count was recorded for this clone. The CDR3, as DNA: TGTGCCAGCAGTTTAACGGGAACGGACACTGAAGCTTTCTTT. This sequence encodes CASSLTGTDTEAFF. This rearrangement joins TRBV27 to TRBJ1-1; D uncertain. From germline, CDR1 is MNHEY and CDR2 SMNVEV (reference sequence). The CDR3 sequence is 14 residues long. V lost 2 bases and J 3 bases, leaving 10 bases between the germline ends.

This chain joins TRBV6-1 and TRBJ2-3, with 8 bases identical to TRBD2. V trimming: 2 bases; J trimming: 5 bases; junction bases outside the gene matches: 9. Germline assignment: CDR1 MNHNS and CDR2 SASEGT. This CDR3 has 16 residues. The CDR3 DNA reads TGTGCCAGCAGTGAAATGGCGGGAGGCACGGGAGATACGCAGTATTTT. It codes for CASSEMAGGTGDTQYF.